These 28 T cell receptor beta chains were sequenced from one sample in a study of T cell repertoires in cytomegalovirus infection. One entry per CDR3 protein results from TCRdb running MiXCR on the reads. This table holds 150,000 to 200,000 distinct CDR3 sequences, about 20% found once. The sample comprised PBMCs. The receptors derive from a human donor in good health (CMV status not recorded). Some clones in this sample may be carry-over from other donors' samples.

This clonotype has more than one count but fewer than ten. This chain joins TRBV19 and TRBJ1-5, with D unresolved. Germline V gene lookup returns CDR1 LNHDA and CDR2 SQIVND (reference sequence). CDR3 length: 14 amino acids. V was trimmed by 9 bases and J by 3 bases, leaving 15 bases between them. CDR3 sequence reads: CASQNSEANQPQHF. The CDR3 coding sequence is TGTGCCAGCCAGAATTCAGAAGCCAATCAGCCCCAGCATTTT. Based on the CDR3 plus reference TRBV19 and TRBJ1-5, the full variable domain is DGGITQSPKYLFRKEGQNVTLSCEQNLNHDAMYWYRQDPGQGLRLIYYSQIVNDFQKGDIAEGYSVSREKKESFPLTVTSAQKNPTAFYLCASQNSEANQPQHFGDGTRLSIL.

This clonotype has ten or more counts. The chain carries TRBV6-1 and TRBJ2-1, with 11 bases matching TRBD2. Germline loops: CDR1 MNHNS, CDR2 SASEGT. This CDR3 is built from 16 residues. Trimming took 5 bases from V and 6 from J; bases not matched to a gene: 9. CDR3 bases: TGTGCCAGCAGTCAGTCTAGCGGGAGGCTAGGCAATGAGCAGTTCTTC. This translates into CASSQSSGRLGNEQFF.

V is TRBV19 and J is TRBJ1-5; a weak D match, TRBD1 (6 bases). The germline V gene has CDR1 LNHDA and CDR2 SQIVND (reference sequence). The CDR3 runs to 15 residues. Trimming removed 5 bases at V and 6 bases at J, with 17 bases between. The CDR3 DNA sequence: TGTGCCAGTAGTCGCCTTTGGGGGGGCCTTCAGCCCCAGCATTTT. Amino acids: CASSRLWGGLQPQHF.

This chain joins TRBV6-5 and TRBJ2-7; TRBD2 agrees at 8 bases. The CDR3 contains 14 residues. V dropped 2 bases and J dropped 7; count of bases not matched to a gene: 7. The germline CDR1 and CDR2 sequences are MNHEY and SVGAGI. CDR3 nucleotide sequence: TGTGCCAGCAGTTACGAGCGGGAGTCGGGTGAGCAGTACTTC. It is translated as CASSYERESGEQYF.

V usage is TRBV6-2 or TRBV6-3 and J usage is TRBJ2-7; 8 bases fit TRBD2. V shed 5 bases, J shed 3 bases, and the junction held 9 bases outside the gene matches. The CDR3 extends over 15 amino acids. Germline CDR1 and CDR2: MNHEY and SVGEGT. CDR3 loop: CASSPPTSGLYEQYF. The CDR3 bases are TGTGCCAGCAGTCCCCCAACTAGCGGCCTCTACGAGCAGTACTTC.

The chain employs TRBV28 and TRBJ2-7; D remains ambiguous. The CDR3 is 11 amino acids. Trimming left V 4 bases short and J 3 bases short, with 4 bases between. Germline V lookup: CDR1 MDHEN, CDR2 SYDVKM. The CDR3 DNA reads TGTGCCAGCAGTTCCGTCTACGAGCAGTACTTC. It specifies CASSSVYEQYF.

Here the CDR3 DNA reads TGCGCCAGCAGCCCAACTGCGGGGCTCCAGGGAGGAAATGAGCAGTTCTTC. Amino acids: CASSPTAGLQGGNEQFF. This chain connects TRBV4-1 to TRBJ2-1; D may be TRBD2 (6 bases). V was clipped by 4 bases and J by 7 bases, with 23 bases between them. The CDR3 consists of 17 residues. Germline CDR1 is MGHRA and CDR2 is YSYEKL.

CDR3 amino acids: CASRGQSYNEQFF. DNA of the CDR3: TGTGCCAGCAGAGGACAGTCCTACAATGAGCAGTTCTTC. The chain is built from TRBV2 and TRBJ2-1; tentatively, D is TRBD1 (6 bases). In germline, CDR1 is SNHLY, CDR2 FYNNEI. The CDR3 covers 13 residues. Trimming removed 6 bases at V and 1 base at J, with 7 bases between.

CDR3 region: CASSDGPKNTEAFF. The CDR3 DNA is TGTGCCAGCAGCGATGGACCGAAGAACACTGAAGCTTTCTTT. The J gene is TRBJ1-1, the V gene TRBV5-6; D is unresolved. The germline CDR1 and CDR2 sequences are SGHDT and YYEEEE. The CDR3 contains 14 residues. Trimming took off 4 bases at V and 1 base at J, with 11 bases between the two ends.

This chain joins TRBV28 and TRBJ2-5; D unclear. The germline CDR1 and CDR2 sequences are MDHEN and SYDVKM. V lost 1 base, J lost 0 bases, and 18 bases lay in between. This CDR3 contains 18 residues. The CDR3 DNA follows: TGTGCCAGCAGTTTATTTCCAGAAATCGGCTGGGACCAAGAGACCCAGTACTTC. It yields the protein CASSLFPEIGWDQETQYF.

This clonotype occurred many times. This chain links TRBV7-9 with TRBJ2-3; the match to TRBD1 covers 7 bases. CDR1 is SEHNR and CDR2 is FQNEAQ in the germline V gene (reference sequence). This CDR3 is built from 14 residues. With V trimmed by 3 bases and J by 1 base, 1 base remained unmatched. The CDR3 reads CASSLTGRTDTQYF. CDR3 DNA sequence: TGTGCCAGCAGCTTGACAGGGCGCACAGATACGCAGTATTTT.

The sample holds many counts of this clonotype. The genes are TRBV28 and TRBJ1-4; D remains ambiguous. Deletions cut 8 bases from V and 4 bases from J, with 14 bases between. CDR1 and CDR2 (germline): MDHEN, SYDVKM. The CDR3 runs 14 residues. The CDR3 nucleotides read TGTGCCAGCCGGGTTGCGGGGTTTAATGAAAAACTGTTTTTT. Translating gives CASRVAGFNEKLFF. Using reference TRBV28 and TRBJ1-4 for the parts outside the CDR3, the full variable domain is DVKVTQSSRYLVKRTGEKVFLECVQDMDHENMFWYRQDPGLGLRLIYFSYDVKMKEKGDIPEGYSVSREKKERFSLILESASTNQTSMYLCASRVAGFNEKLFFGSGTQLSVL.

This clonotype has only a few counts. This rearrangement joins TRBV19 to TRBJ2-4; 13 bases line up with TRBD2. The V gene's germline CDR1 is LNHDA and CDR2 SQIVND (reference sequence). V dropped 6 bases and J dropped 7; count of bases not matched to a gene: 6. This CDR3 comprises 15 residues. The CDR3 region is CASRRTSGSVNIQYF. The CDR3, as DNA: TGTGCCAGTAGGCGGACTAGCGGGAGTGTGAACATTCAGTACTTC.

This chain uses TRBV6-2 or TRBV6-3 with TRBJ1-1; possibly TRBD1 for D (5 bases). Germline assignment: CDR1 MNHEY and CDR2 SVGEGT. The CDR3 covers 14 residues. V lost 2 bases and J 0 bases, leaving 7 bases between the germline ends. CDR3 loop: CASSYGGMNTEAFF. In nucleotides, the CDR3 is TGTGCCAGCAGTTACGGGGGGATGAACACTGAAGCTTTCTTT.

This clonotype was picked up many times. The CDR3: CASSPAIMSSYNEQFF. DNA of the CDR3: TGTGCCAGCAGTCCTGCGATTATGAGCTCCTACAATGAGCAGTTCTTC. This sequence joins TRBV7-2 and TRBJ2-1; D unresolved. This CDR3 is built from 16 residues. Trimming stripped 6 bases from V and 0 bases from J, with 15 bases between. In germline, CDR1 is SGHTA, CDR2 FQGNSA.

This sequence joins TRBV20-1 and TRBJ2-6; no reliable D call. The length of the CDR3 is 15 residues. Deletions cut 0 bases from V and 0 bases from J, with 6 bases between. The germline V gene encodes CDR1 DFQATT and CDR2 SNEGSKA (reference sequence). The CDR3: CSARDPFSGANVLTF. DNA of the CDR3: TGCAGTGCTAGAGACCCTTTCTCTGGGGCCAACGTCCTGACTTTC.

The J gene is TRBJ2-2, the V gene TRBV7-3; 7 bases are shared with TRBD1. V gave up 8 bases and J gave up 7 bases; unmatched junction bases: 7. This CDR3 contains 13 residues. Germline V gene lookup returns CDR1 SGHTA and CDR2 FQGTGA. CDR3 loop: CASGQGVFGELFF. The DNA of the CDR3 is TGTGCCAGCGGGCAGGGGGTTTTCGGGGAGCTGTTTTTT.

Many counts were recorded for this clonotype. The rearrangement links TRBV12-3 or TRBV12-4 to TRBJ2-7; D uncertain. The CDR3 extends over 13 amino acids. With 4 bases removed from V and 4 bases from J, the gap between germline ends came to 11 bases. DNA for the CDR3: TGTGCCAGCAGTTCCCGGACCCTTTACGAGCAGTACTTC. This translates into CASSSRTLYEQYF.

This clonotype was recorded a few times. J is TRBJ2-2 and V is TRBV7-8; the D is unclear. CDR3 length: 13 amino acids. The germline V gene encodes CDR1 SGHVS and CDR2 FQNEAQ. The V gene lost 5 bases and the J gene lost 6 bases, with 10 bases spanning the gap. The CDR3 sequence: CASSQTQAGELFF. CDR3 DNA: TGTGCCAGCAGCCAAACGCAGGCCGGGGAGCTGTTTTTT. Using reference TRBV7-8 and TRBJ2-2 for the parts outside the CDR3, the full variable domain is GAGVSQSPRYKVAKRGQDVALRCDPISGHVSLFWYQQALGQGPEFLTYFQNEAQLDKSGLPSDRFFAERPEGSVSTLKIQRTQQEDSAVYLCASSQTQAGELFFGEGSRLTVL.

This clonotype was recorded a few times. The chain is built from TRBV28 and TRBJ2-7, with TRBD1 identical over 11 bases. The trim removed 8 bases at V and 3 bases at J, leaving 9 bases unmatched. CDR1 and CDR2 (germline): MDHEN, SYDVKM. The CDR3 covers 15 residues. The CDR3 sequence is CASSGPGTGGYEQYF. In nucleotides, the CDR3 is TGTGCCAGCTCAGGCCCCGGGACAGGGGGCTACGAGCAGTACTTC. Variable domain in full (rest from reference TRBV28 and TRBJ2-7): DVKVTQSSRYLVKRTGEKVFLECVQDMDHENMFWYRQDPGLGLRLIYFSYDVKMKEKGDIPEGYSVSREKKERFSLILESASTNQTSMYLCASSGPGTGGYEQYFGPGTRLTVT.

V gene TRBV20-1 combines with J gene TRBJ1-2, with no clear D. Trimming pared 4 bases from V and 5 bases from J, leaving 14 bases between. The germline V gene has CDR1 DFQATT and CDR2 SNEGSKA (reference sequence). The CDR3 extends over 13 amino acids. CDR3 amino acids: CSANRLDVYGYTF. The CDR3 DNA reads TGCAGTGCTAACCGCCTGGACGTATATGGCTACACCTTC.

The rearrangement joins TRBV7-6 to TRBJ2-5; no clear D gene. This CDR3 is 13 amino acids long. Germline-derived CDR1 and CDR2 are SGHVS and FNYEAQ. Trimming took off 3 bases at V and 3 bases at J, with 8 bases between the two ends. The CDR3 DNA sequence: TGTGCCAGCAGCTTTAACTGGGAAGAGACCCAGTACTTC. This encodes CASSFNWEETQYF.

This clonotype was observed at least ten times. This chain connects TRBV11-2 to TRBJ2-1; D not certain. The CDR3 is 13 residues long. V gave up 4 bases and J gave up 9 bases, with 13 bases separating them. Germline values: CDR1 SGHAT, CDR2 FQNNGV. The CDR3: CASSSTIESEQFF. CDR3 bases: TGTGCCAGCAGCTCTACGATCGAAAGTGAGCAGTTCTTC.

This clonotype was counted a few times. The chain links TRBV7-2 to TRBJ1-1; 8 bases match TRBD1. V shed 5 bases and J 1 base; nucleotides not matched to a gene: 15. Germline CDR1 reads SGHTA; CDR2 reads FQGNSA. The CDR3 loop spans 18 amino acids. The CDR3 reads CASSPSGPGGSGNTEAFF. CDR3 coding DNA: TGTGCCAGCAGCCCCAGCGGTCCAGGGGGCAGCGGGAACACTGAAGCTTTCTTT.

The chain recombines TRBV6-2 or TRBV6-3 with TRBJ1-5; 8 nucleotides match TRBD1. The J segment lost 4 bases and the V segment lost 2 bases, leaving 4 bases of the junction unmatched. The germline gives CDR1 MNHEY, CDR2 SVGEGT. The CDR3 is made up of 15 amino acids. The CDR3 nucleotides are TGTGCCAGCAGTTACACAGGGGGACCTAATCAGCCCCAGCATTTT. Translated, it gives CASSYTGGPNQPQHF.

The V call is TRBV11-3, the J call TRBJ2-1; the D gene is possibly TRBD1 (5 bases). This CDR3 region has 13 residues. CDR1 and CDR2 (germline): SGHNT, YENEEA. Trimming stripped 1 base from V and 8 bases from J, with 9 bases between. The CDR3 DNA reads TGTGCCAGCAGCTTAGGCGGACAATATGAGCAGTTCTTC. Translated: CASSLGGQYEQFF.

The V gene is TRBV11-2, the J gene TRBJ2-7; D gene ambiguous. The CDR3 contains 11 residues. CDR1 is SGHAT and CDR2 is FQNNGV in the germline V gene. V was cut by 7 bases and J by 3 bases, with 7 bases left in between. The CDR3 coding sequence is TGTGCCAGCACTCAGCGCTACGAGCAGTACTTC. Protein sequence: CASTQRYEQYF. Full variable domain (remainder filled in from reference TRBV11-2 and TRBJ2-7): EAGVAQSPRYKIIEKRQSVAFWCNPISGHATLYWYQQILGQGPKLLIQFQNNGVVDDSQLPKDRFSAERLKGVDSTLKIQPAKLEDSAVYLCASTQRYEQYFGPGTRLTVT.

CDR3 sequence: CASIVGGQETQYF. The CDR3 DNA follows: TGTGCCAGCATAGTTGGCGGGCAAGAGACCCAGTACTTC. The chain is built from TRBV6-2 or TRBV6-3 and TRBJ2-5, with D possibly matching TRBD2 (5 bases). Germline CDR1 and CDR2: MNHEY and SVGEGT. Trimming took 7 bases from V and 2 from J, leaving 11 bases between them. The CDR3 is 13 amino acids.